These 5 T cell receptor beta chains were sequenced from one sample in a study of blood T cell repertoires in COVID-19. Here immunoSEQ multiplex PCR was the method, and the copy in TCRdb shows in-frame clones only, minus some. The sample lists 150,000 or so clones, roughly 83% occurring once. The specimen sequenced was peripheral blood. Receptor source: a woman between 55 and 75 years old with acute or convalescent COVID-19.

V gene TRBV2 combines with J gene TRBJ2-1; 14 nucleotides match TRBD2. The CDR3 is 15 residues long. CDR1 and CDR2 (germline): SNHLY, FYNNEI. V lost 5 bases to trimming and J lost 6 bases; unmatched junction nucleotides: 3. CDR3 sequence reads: CASSTTSGGANEQFF. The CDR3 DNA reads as TGTGCCAGCAGTACGACTAGCGGGGGGGCCAATGAGCAGTTCTTC.

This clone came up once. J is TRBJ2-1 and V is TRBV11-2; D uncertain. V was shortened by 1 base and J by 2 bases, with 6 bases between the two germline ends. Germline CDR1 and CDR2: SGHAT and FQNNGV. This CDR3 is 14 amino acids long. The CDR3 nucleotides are TGTGCCAGCAGCTTAGGCGGAGCCTACAATGAGCAGTTCTTC. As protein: CASSLGGAYNEQFF.

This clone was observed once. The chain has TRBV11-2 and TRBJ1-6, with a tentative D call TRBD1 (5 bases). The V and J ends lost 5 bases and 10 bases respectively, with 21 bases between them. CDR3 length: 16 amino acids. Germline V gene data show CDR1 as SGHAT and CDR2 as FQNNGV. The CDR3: CASSPDRPGGRSPLHF. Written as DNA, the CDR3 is TGTGCCAGCAGCCCCGACCGGCCGGGGGGTAGGTCACCCCTCCACTTT.

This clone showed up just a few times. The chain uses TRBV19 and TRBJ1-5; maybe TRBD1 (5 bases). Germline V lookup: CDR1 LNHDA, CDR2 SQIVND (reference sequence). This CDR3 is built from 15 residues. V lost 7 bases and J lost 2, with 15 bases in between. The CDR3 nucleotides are TGTGCCAGTACGATTGCAGGGAAAGGCAATCAGCCCCAGCATTTT. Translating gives CASTIAGKGNQPQHF. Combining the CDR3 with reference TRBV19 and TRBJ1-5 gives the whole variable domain DGGITQSPKYLFRKEGQNVTLSCEQNLNHDAMYWYRQDPGQGLRLIYYSQIVNDFQKGDIAEGYSVSREKKESFPLTVTSAQKNPTAFYLCASTIAGKGNQPQHFGDGTRLSIL.

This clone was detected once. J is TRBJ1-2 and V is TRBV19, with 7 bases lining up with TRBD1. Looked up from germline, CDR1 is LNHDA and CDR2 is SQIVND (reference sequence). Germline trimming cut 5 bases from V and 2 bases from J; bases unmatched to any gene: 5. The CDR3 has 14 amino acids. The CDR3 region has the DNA TGTGCCAGTAGTGGACAGGCGGGAAACTATGGCTACACCTTC. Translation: CASSGQAGNYGYTF.